The sequence of this TCR beta chain was determined in a study of T-cell reconstitution after alpha-beta-depleted transplantation in children. Study results and caveats: Surviving recipient T cells and intrathymic progenitors accounted for some patients' high TCRbeta diversity at day 60.

Using unique molecular identifiers, the investigators prepared the TCRbeta library. One entry per CDR3 protein, called by TCRdb with MiXCR from the PCR reads. Of 610,000 or so distinct CDR3 sequences detected, more than 20% appear once; the ten largest clones hold just over 35%. This clonotype was recorded a few times. Its cognate antigen is unknown. Germline V gene data show CDR1 as SNHLY and CDR2 as FYNNEI. This CDR3 region has 14 residues. V shed 2 bases and J shed 0 bases, with 7 bases lying between them. The chain has TRBV2 and TRBJ2-5; D might be TRBD1 (6 bases). The material sequenced was PBMCs, taken before TCRalphabeta/CD19-depleted stem cell transplant. This receptor was taken from a boy in the first two years of life with Wiskott-Aldrich syndrome, due to receive a stem cell transplant. The CDR3 sequence is CASSERTDQETQYF. The CDR3 nucleotides are TGTGCCAGCAGTGAACGGACAGACCAAGAGACCCAGTACTTC.